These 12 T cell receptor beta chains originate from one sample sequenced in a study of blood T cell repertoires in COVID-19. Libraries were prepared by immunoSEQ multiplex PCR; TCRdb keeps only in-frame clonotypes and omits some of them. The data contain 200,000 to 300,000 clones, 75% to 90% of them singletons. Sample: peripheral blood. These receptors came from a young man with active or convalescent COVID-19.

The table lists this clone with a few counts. CDR3 sequence reads: CAGERGCSVSEQYF. The CDR3 DNA reads as TGCGCCGGCGAGCGGGGGTGTTCCGTCAGCGAGCAGTACTTC. The J gene is TRBJ2-7, the V gene TRBV10-1; TRBD2 matches 8 bases. V shed 11 bases, J shed 6 bases, and the junction held 15 bases outside the gene matches. There are 14 residues in the CDR3. The germline V gene has CDR1 WNHNN and CDR2 SYGVQD (reference sequence).

The CDR3 spells CASSRFDSLMEKLFF. CDR3 sequence (DNA): TGTGCCAGCAGTAGATTCGACAGCCTCATGGAAAAACTGTTTTTT. The rearrangement uses TRBV6-5 and TRBJ1-4; D perhaps matches TRBD1 (5 bases). The length of the CDR3 is 15 residues. The V gene's germline CDR1 is MNHEY and CDR2 SVGAGI. The germline V and J ends were trimmed by 5 bases and 8 bases, with 18 bases remaining between them.

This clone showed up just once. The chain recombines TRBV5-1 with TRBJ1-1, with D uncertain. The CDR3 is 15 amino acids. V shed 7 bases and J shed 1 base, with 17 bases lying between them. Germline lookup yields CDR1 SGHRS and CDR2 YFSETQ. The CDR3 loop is CASSPLTTGNTEAFF. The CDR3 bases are TGCGCCAGCTCCCCCCTAACCACGGGGAACACTGAAGCTTTCTTT.

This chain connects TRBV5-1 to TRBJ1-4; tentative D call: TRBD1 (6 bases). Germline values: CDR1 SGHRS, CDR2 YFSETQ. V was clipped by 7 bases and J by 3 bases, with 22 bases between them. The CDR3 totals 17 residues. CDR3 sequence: CASQRGASLGANEKLFF. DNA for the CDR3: TGCGCCAGCCAGCGGGGGGCCTCCCTGGGCGCTAATGAAAAACTGTTTTTT.

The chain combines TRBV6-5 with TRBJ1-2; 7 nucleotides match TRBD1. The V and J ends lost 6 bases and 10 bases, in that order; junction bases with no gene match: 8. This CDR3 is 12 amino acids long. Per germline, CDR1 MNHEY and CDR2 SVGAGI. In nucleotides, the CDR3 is TGTGCCAGCAGGTGGCAGGGGGTTGTCTACACCTTC. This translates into CASRWQGVVYTF.

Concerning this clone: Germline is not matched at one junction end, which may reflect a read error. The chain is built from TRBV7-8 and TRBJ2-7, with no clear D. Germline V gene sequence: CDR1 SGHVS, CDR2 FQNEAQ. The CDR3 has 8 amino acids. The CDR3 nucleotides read TGCAGGCCCTACGAGCAGTACTTC. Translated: CRPYEQYF.

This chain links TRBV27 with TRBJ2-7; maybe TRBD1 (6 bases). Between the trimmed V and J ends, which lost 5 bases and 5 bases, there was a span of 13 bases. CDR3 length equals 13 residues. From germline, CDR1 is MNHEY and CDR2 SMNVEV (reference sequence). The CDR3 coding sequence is TGTGCCAGCAGTGGAATATGGGACAACGAGCAGTACTTC. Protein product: CASSGIWDNEQYF.

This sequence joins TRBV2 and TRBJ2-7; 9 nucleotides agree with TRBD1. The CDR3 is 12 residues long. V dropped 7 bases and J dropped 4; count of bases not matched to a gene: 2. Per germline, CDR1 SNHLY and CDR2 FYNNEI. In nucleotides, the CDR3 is TGTGCCAGCACGGACAGGGGTTACGAGCAGTACTTC. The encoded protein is CASTDRGYEQYF.

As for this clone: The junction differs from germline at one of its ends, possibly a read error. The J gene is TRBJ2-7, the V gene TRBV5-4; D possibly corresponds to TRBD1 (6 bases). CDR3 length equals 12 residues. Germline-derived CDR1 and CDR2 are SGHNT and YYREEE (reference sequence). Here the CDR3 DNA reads TGTGCCAGCAGCATTCTCGGGCAGGGACAACACTTC. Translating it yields CASSILGQGQHF.

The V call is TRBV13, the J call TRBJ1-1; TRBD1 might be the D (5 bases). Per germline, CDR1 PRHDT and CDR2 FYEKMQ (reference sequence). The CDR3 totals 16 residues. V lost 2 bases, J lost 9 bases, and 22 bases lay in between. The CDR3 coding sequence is TGTGCCAGCAGCTTAAGCCCTGGGGCAGGGAGGTTTAAAGCTTTCTTT. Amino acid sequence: CASSLSPGAGRFKAFF.

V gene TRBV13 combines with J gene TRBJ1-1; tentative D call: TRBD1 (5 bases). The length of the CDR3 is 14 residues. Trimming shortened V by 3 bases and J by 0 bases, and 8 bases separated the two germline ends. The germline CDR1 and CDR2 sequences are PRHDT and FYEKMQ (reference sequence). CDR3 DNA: TGTGCCAGCAGCTTCGGGGACTTGAACACTGAAGCTTTCTTT. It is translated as CASSFGDLNTEAFF.

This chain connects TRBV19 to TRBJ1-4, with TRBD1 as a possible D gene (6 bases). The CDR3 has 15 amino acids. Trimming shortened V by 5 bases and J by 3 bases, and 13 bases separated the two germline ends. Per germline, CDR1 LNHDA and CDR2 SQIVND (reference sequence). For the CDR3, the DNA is TGTGCCAGTAGTCTACAGGGTGCGGCTAATGAAAAACTGTTTTTT. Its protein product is CASSLQGAANEKLFF.